This T cell receptor (beta chain) was sequenced in a study of CD8 T cells in ankylosing spondylitis. Study-wide findings and caveats: Disease-associated clones were reportedly significantly overrepresented in matched ankylosing spondylitis synovial fluid. Previous work reported some of these motif variants in the synovial fluid and blood of reactive arthritis. Apparently characteristic of ankylosing spondylitis blood was a TCR beta motif (under ten highly homologous variants).

Quantitative 5'-RACE with molecular barcodes produced the TCR beta libraries. TCRdb re-analysed the 5' RACE reads in MiXCR, keeping a single row per CDR3 protein. The sample carries about 330,000 distinct CDR3 sequences, 7.5% to 9% recorded once. With regard to this clonotype: Its antigen is not known.

The CDR3 is made up of 12 amino acids. With 8 bases removed from V and 2 bases from J, the gap between germline ends came to 7 bases. This clonotype was obtained from a male donor with ankylosing spondylitis. The sample comprised blood, either unsorted or a sorted T cell fraction (not recorded which). J is TRBJ1-5 and V is TRBV12-3 or TRBV12-4, with unresolved D. The CDR3 is CASRQGNQPQHF. The CDR3 region has the DNA TGTGCCAGCCGTCAGGGCAATCAGCCCCAGCATTTT.